The rows below give T cell receptor beta chains drawn from one sample of a study of blood T cell repertoires in COVID-19. Profiled with immunoSEQ multiplex PCR; TCRdb holds only in-frame clones, not every one. The repertoire consists of about 190,000 clones, with more than 85% occurring once and the leading ten covering approximately 2.9%. The material sequenced was peripheral blood. The receptors derive from a woman aged 30 to 39 with active or convalescent COVID-19. Each CDR3 is given without its conserved first and last residue. The size entry is marked missing in some rows and otherwise reads once, few, many or a size class.

V	size	length	J	CDR3
TRBV3-1/TRBV3-2	once	14	TRBJ2-1	ASSQGVGRGQNEQF
TRBV18	-	11	TRBJ2-1	ASSPPTRNEQF
TRBV20-1	-	11	TRBJ2-5	SASRGRVETQY
TRBV28	-	16	TRBJ2-2	ASSLELAGGRGTGELF
TRBV12-3/TRBV12-4	-	10	TRBJ2-3	ASSFRADTQY
TRBV5-1	-	12	TRBJ1-5	ASSPGQGRQPQH
TRBV6-5	once	10	TRBJ1-2	ASSNRVEGYT
TRBV30	once	13	TRBJ2-3	AWSEYFARGDTQY
TRBV3-1/TRBV3-2	-	14	TRBJ2-5	ASSWTSGGAGETQY
TRBV27	-	15	TRBJ2-6	ASSPERGSSGANVLT
TRBV6-2/TRBV6-3	-	14	TRBJ2-2	ASSRLAVPNTGELF
TRBV11-3	few	11	TRBJ1-1	ASSLEQGLEAF
TRBV6-5	-	13	TRBJ2-2	ASSTWTGGTGELF
TRBV6-6	-	10	TRBJ2-7	ASSLTQYEQY
TRBV4-1	-	14	TRBJ2-5	ASRPTGGSYQETQY
TRBV14	-	11	TRBJ2-5	ASSQVTRETQY
TRBV3-1/TRBV3-2	-	13	TRBJ2-5	ASSQGQGEAETQY